This entry describes one T cell receptor beta chain. Its antigen is not identified. CD45RO-negative cells were positively selected for CCR7, leaving out terminally differentiated effector memory CD45RA+ cells. The source of the sample is a study of shared clonotypes between healthy human individuals. Whole-study findings and limits: Generally, naive subsets came out with larger estimated richness than memory subsets.

Each subset's genomic DNA was split evenly across several immunoSEQ plates. Original handling: Quality scores were absent from the junction-only immunoSEQ sequences, so filtering differed. The repertoire was sequenced with immunoSEQ multiplex PCR; TCRdb's copy has only in-frame clones and lacks some. V and J calls and clone size come straight from that table; D and trimming were deduced from the DNA. The sample includes 2 million to 2.5 million clones, about 95% of them seen just once. The CDR3 spans 14 residues. Trimming pared 4 bases from V and 1 base from J, leaving 11 bases between. Germline V gene data show CDR1 as SGDLS and CDR2 as YYNGEE.

This TCR came from a man younger than 35 in good health. This rearrangement joins TRBV9 to TRBJ1-1, with unresolved D. Sequencing input: naive CD8+ T cells sorted from blood. The CDR3 nucleotides are TGTGCCAGCAGCCCGACCGGACGGAACACTGAAGCTTTCTTT. Amino acid sequence: CASSPTGRNTEAFF.